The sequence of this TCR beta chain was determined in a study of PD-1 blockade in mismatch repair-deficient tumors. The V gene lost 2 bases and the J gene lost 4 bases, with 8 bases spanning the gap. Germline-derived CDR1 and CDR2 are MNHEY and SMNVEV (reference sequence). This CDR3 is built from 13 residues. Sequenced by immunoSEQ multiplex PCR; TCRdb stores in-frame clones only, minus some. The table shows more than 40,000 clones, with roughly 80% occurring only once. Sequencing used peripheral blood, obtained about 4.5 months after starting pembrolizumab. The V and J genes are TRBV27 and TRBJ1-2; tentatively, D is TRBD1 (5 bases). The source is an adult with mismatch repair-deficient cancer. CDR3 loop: CASSLGGLYGYTF. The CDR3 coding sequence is TGTGCCAGCAGTTTAGGGGGACTCTATGGCTACACCTTC.